Below are 8 T cell receptor beta chains sequenced from a single sample in a study of blood T cell repertoires in COVID-19. Sequenced by immunoSEQ multiplex PCR; TCRdb stores in-frame clones only, minus some. The sample yields 65,000 to 80,000 clones, 70% to 90% seen once. The sequencing input was peripheral blood. The receptors were gathered from a man aged 50 to 59 with active COVID-19.

The chain links TRBV6-2 or TRBV6-3 to TRBJ2-7, with 11 bases matching TRBD2. The trim removed 2 bases at V and 1 base at J, leaving 10 bases unmatched. This CDR3 spans 18 amino acids. Germline-derived CDR1 and CDR2 are MNHEY and SVGEGT. For the CDR3, the DNA is TGTGCCAGCAGTTACCCGAGTAGCGGGGGGGCCGGTTCCTACGAGCAGTACTTC. Its protein is CASSYPSSGGAGSYEQYF.

The chain couples TRBV29-1 to TRBJ2-7; TRBD2 might be the D (6 bases). The CDR3 length is 15 residues. Trimming removed 7 bases from V and 0 bases from J, with 19 bases in between. CDR1 is SQVTM, CDR2 ANQGSEA, per germline. The CDR3 sequence is CSGKARRGTSYEQYF. The CDR3, as DNA: TGCAGCGGGAAGGCTCGGAGGGGAACCTCCTACGAGCAGTACTTC.

The V call is TRBV5-3, the J call TRBJ1-1; the D gene is possibly TRBD1 (6 bases). TRBV5-3 is an open reading frame, and its role is uncertain. There are 16 residues in the CDR3. The germline V and J ends were trimmed by 4 bases and 0 bases, with 16 bases remaining between them. The CDR3 DNA sequence: TGTGCCAGAAGCCCGACGACAGGCTACATGAACACTGAAGCTTTCTTT. It translates to CARSPTTGYMNTEAFF.

The chain carries TRBV7-2 and TRBJ1-1, with D possibly being TRBD1 (5 bases). Germline lookup yields CDR1 SGHTA and CDR2 FQGNSA. The CDR3 covers 16 residues. The ends were cut back, 5 bases at V and 5 bases at J, with 21 bases in the middle. CDR3 sequence: CASSHASGGGKTEAFF. The DNA of the CDR3 is TGTGCCAGCAGCCATGCATCGGGGGGAGGAAAAACTGAAGCTTTCTTT. The full variable domain, in which reference TRBV7-2 and TRBJ1-1 provide the parts outside the CDR3, is GAGVSQSPSNKVTEKGKDVELRCDPISGHTALYWYRQSLGQGLEFLIYFQGNSAPDKSGLPSDRFSAERTGGSVSTLTIQRTQQEDSAVYLCASSHASGGGKTEAFFGQGTRLTVV.

A few counts support this clone. The rearrangement links TRBV5-6 to TRBJ1-4; 8 nucleotides align to TRBD1. V was clipped by 1 base and J by 7 bases; unmatched bases: 12. Germline V lookup: CDR1 SGHDT, CDR2 YYEEEE. This CDR3 has 17 amino acids. CDR3 in amino acids: CASSLFWSGGSGEKLFF. CDR3 sequence (DNA): TGTGCCAGCAGCTTGTTTTGGTCAGGGGGCTCTGGTGAAAAACTGTTTTTT.

The V gene is TRBV11-3, the J gene TRBJ2-1, with TRBD2 matching over 7 bases. J was trimmed by 8 bases and V by 2 bases; bases with no gene match: 3. The germline gives CDR1 SGHNT, CDR2 YENEEA. The CDR3 contains 13 residues. The CDR3 bases are TGTGCCAGCAGCTTACAGGGAGGGTATGAGCAGTTCTTC. The encoded protein is CASSLQGGYEQFF.

This clone was recorded once. V gene TRBV5-1 combines with J gene TRBJ2-7; maybe TRBD2 (6 bases). Germline CDR1 and CDR2: SGHRS and YFSETQ. The CDR3 has 14 amino acids. Trimming stripped 5 bases from V and 3 bases from J, with 15 bases between. The CDR3 region is CASSLADLFYEQYF. In nucleotides, the CDR3 is TGCGCCAGCAGTTTAGCGGACTTATTCTACGAGCAGTACTTC.

The V and J genes are TRBV12-5 and TRBJ2-4; TRBD1 agrees at 8 bases. The CDR3 contains 17 residues. Looked up from germline, CDR1 is LGHNT and CDR2 is FRNRAP. Trimming cost V 5 bases and J 1 base; bases outside gene matches: 10. The DNA for the CDR3 is TGTGCTAGTGGTCGCATGGACAGGGTCCTGGCCAAAAACATTCAGTACTTC. This translates into CASGRMDRVLAKNIQYF.